Sequencing of this TCR beta chain was carried out in a study of T cells in Graves' hyperthyroidism and ophthalmopathy. General observations from the study: Onset of ophthalmopathy came a median roughly 6.4 months after the model predicted it.

This clonotype was seen repeatedly, ten times or more. The antigen is undetermined. RNA transcripts gave rise to amplified TCR beta CDR3 regions. In the first-round RT-PCR of the TCR CDR3, the HTBI primer set was used. TCRdb passed the multiplex PCR reads through MiXCR, listing each CDR3 protein once. Here the sample spans fewer than 450,000 distinct CDR3 sequences, approximately 17% being singletons. Clinical symptoms, serum thyroxine, TRAb, thyroid ultrasound and orbital computed tomography established diagnosis. Fresh peripheral blood, approximately 9.6 ml, yielded the PBMCs. The clonotype was recovered from a man between 18 and 29 years old with Graves' ophthalmopathy. Source material: blood.

The CDR3 region is CASSPNPPGNTEAFF. DNA of the CDR3: TGTGCCAGCAGTCCCAACCCCCCGGGGAACACTGAAGCTTTCTTT. The chain has TRBV6-1 and TRBJ1-1, with no clear D. Germline V gene data show CDR1 as MNHNS and CDR2 as SASEGT. The germline V and J ends were trimmed by 5 bases and 1 base, with 14 bases remaining between them. This CDR3 spans 15 amino acids.